The 7 T cell receptor beta chains in this list originate from one sample, sequenced in a study of patients and donors after allogeneic stem cell transplantation. TCRdb itself ran the RT-PCR reads through MiXCR, one entry per CDR3 protein. This sample has hundreds of thousands of distinct CDR3 sequences; more than 15% occur once, and the top ten carry less than 9.5%. Material for sequencing was blood, either unsorted or a sorted T cell fraction (not recorded which). The receptors derive from a human donor who was either an allogeneic HSCT recipient or a stem cell or donor lymphocyte infusion donor (not recorded which). It is not recorded whose cells these are; they may come from a transplant donor.

This chain uses TRBV20-1 with TRBJ1-1; D perhaps matches TRBD1 (6 bases). Germline V lookup: CDR1 DFQATT, CDR2 SNEGSKA (reference sequence). The CDR3 covers 15 residues. V lost 1 base to trimming and J lost 1 base, with 13 bases between them. CDR3: CSARGTAGKNTEAFF. In DNA form, the CDR3 reads TGCAGTGCTAGAGGGACAGCGGGCAAGAACACTGAAGCTTTCTTT.

Only a few counts were recorded for this clonotype. This rearrangement joins TRBV5-1 to TRBJ2-1, with 11 bases lining up with TRBD2. The CDR3 is made up of 15 amino acids. J lost 8 bases, V lost 1 base, and 5 bases had no gene match. Germline assignment: CDR1 SGHRS and CDR2 YFSETQ. CDR3 nucleotide sequence: TGCGCCAGCAGCTTGAGGGGACTAGCGGTCCATGAGCAGTTCTTC. As protein: CASSLRGLAVHEQFF.

The table lists this clonotype with many counts. The chain recombines TRBV12-3 or TRBV12-4 with TRBJ2-3; tentatively, D is TRBD1 or TRBD2 (5 bases each). The CDR3 loop spans 12 amino acids. Trimming took 8 bases from V and 6 from J, leaving 12 bases between them. DNA for the CDR3: TGTGCCAGCTGGGAGAACAGGGATACGCAGTATTTT. Translation gives CASWENRDTQYF.

The rearrangement uses TRBV12-3 or TRBV12-4 and TRBJ2-7; a possible D gene is TRBD1 (5 bases). The V gene lost 2 bases and the J gene lost 6 bases, with 11 bases spanning the gap. The CDR3 is 13 residues long. The CDR3 DNA reads TGTGCCAGCAGTTTACCAGGGCTTGGCGAGCAGTACTTC. As protein: CASSLPGLGEQYF.

This clonotype was detected only a few times. The chain is built from TRBV11-2 and TRBJ2-5, with 11 bases that match TRBD2. Trimming took 5 bases from V and 4 from J; bases not matched to a gene: 9. Germline lookup yields CDR1 SGHAT and CDR2 FQNNGV. The CDR3 contains 16 residues. The CDR3 here is CASSENSGGAGETQYF. The CDR3 DNA reads TGTGCCAGCAGCGAGAATAGCGGGGGGGCGGGAGAGACCCAGTACTTC.

This chain uses TRBV5-6 with TRBJ1-2, with 7 bases identical to TRBD1. The CDR3 spans 15 residues. Looked up from germline, CDR1 is SGHDT and CDR2 is YYEEEE. The J segment lost 4 bases and the V segment lost 5 bases, leaving 11 bases of the junction unmatched. The CDR3 DNA reads as TGTGCCAGCAGACACTCCGGGAAGGGGGCCTATGGCTACACCTTC. Translating it yields CASRHSGKGAYGYTF.

V usage is TRBV12-3 or TRBV12-4 and J usage is TRBJ2-2; 12 nucleotides match TRBD2. The CDR3 is 15 residues long. The trim removed 5 bases at V and 5 bases at J, leaving 3 bases unmatched. CDR3 in DNA: TGTGCCAGCAGTCGACTAGCGGGAGAAACCGGGGAGCTGTTTTTT. Translation gives CASSRLAGETGELFF.